This TCR beta chain was profiled in a study of patients and donors after allogeneic stem cell transplantation. TCRdb passed the RT-PCR reads through MiXCR, listing each CDR3 protein once. This sample has about 150,000 distinct CDR3 sequences, with about two fifths found just once. V dropped 6 bases and J dropped 5 bases, with 16 bases sitting between them. CDR1 is DFQATT and CDR2 is SNEGSKA in the germline V gene (reference sequence). The CDR3 spans 13 residues. The receptor comes from a human donor who was either an allogeneic HSCT recipient or a stem cell or donor lymphocyte infusion donor (not recorded which). It is not recorded whose cells these are; they may come from a transplant donor. Sequenced: blood, either unsorted or a sorted T cell fraction (not recorded which). This sequence joins TRBV20-1 and TRBJ1-2; D possibly corresponds to TRBD1 (6 bases). This CDR3 is CSAGGGDPYGYTF. The CDR3 DNA reads as TGCAGTGCCGGGGGCGGCGATCCTTATGGCTACACCTTC.